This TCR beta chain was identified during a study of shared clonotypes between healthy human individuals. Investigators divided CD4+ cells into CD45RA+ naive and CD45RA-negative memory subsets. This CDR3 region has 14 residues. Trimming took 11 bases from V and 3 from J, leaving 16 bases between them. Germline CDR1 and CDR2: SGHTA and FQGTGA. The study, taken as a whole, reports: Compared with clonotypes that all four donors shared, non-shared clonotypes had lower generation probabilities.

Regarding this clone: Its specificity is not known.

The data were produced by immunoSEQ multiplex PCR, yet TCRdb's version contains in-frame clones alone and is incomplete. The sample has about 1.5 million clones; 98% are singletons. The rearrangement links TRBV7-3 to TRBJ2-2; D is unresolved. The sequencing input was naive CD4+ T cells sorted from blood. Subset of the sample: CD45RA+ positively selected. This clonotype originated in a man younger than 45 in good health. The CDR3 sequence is CASQQDSYTGELFF. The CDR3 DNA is TGTGCCTCCCAGCAAGATTCATACACCGGGGAGCTGTTTTTT.